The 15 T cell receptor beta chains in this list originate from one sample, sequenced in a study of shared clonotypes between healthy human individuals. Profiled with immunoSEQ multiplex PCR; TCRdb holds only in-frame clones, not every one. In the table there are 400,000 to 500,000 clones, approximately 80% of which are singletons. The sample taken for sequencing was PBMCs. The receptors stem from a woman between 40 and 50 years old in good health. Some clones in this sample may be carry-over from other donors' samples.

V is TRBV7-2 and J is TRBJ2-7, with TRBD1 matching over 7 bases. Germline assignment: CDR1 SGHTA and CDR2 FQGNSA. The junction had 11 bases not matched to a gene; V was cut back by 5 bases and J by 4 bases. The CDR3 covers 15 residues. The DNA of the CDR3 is TGTGCCAGCAGCCCTCAACAGGGGCAGGGGTACGAGCAGTACTTC. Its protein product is CASSPQQGQGYEQYF.

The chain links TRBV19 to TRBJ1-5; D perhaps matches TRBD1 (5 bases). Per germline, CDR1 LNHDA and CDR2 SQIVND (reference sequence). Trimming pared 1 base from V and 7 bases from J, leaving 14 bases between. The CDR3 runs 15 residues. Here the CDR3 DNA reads TGTGCCAGTAGTATAGGGAGAGGGGCTGCGCAGCCCCAGCATTTT. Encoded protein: CASSIGRGAAQPQHF.

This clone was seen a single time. CDR3 protein: CASIRGGQPSYEQYF. Written as DNA, the CDR3 is TGTGCCAGCATTCGAGGGGGGCAGCCCTCCTACGAGCAGTACTTC. The chain couples TRBV28 to TRBJ2-7; either TRBD1 or TRBD2 may fit D (6 bases each). Trimming took 7 bases from V and 0 from J, leaving 16 bases between them. The germline CDR1 and CDR2 sequences are MDHEN and SYDVKM. The CDR3 is 15 residues long.

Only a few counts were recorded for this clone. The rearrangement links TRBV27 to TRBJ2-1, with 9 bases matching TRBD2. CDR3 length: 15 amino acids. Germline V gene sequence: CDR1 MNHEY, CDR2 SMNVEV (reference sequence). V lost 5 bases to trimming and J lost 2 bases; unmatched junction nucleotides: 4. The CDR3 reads CASSKAGGTYNEQFF. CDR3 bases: TGTGCCAGCAGTAAAGCGGGAGGCACCTACAATGAGCAGTTCTTC.

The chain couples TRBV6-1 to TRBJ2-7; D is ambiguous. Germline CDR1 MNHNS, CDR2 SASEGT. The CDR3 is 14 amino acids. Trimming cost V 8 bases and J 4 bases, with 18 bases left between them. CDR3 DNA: TGTGCCAGCCTTAGTGTCGGCCGTCGGTACGAGCAGTACTTC. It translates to CASLSVGRRYEQYF.

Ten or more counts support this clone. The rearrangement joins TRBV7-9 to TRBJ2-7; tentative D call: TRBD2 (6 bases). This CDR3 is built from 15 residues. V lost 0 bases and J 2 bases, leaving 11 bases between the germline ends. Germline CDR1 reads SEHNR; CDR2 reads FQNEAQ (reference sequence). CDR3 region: CASSLAQGGTYEQYF. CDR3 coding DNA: TGTGCCAGCAGCTTAGCGCAGGGAGGCACCTACGAGCAGTACTTC. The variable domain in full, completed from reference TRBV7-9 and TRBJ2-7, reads DTGVSQNPRHKITKRGQNVTFRCDPISEHNRLYWYRQTLGQGPEFLTYFQNEAQLEKSRLLSDRFSAERPKGSFSTLEIQRTEQGDSAMYLCASSLAQGGTYEQYFGPGTRLTVT.

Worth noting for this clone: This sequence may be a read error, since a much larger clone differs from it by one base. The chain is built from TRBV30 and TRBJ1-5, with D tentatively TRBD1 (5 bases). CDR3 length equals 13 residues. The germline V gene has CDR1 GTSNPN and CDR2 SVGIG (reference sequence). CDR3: CAWSFGANQSQHF. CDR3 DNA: TGTGCCTGGAGTTTCGGGGCAAATCAGTCCCAGCATTTT.

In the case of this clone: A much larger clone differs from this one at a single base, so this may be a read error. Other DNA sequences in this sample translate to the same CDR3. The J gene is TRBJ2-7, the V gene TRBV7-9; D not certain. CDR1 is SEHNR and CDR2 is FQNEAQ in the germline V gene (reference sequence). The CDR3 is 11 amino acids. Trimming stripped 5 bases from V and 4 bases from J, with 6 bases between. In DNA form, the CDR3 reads TGTGCCAGCAGCCCCAGTTACGAGCAGTACTTC. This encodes CASSPSYEQYF.

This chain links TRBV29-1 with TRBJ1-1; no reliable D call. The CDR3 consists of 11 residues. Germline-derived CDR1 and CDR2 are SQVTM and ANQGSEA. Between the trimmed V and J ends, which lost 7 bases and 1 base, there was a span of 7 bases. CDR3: CSAGENTEAFF. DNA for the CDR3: TGCAGCGCGGGCGAGAACACTGAAGCTTTCTTT. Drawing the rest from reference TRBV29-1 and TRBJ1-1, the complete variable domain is SAVISQKPSRDICQRGTSLTIQCQVDSQVTMMFWYRQQPGQSLTLIATANQGSEATYESGFVIDKFPISRPNLTFSTLTVSNMSPEDSSIYLCSAGENTEAFFGQGTRLTVV.

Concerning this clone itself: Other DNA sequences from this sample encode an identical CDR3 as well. The CDR3 is CASSLRGGYEQYF. CDR3 nucleotide sequence: TGCGCCAGCAGCTTGCGGGGAGGGTACGAGCAGTACTTC. This rearrangement joins TRBV5-1 to TRBJ2-7; 7 nucleotides agree with TRBD2. This CDR3 contains 13 residues. V dropped 1 base and J dropped 4; count of bases not matched to a gene: 2. In germline, CDR1 is SGHRS, CDR2 YFSETQ.

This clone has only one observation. CDR3 loop: CASSPPGFYYGYTF. The CDR3 DNA sequence: TGTGCCAGCAGCCCTCCAGGGTTTTACTATGGCTACACCTTC. J is TRBJ1-2 and V is TRBV11-2; possibly TRBD1 for D (5 bases). The CDR3 has 14 amino acids. CDR1 and CDR2 (germline): SGHAT, FQNNGV. V gave up 5 bases and J gave up 3 bases, with 13 bases separating them.

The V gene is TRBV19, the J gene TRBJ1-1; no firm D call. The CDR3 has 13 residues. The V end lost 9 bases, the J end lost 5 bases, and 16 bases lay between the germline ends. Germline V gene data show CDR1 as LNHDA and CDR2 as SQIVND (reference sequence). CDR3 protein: CASSLTASTEAFF. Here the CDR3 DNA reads TGTGCCAGCTCCCTAACAGCGTCTACTGAAGCTTTCTTT.

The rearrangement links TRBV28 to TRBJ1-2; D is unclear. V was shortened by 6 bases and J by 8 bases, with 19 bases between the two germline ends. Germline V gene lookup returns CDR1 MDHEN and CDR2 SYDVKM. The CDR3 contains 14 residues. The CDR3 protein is CASRSPAGGWGYTF. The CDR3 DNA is TGTGCCAGCAGATCCCCCGCGGGAGGGTGGGGCTACACCTTC.

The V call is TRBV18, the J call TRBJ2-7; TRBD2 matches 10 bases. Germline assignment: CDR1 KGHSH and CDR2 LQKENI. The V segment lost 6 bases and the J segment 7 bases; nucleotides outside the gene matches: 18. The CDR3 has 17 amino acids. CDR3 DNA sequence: TGTGCCAGCTCCAAGTCCGCTAGCGGGAGTGGGCAGGGGGAGCAGTACTTC. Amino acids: CASSKSASGSGQGEQYF. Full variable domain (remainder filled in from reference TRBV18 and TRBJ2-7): NAGVMQNPRHLVRRRGQEARLRCSPMKGHSHVYWYRQLPEEGLKFMVYLQKENIIDESGMPKERFSAEFPKEGPSILRIQQVVRGDSAAYFCASSKSASGSGQGEQYFGPGTRLTVT.

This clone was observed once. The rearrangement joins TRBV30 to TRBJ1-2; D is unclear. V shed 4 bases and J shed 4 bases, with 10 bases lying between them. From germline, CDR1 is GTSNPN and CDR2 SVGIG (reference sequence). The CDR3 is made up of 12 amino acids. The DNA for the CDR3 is TGTGCCTGGACTACCGGGAGCTATGGCTACACCTTC. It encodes CAWTTGSYGYTF.